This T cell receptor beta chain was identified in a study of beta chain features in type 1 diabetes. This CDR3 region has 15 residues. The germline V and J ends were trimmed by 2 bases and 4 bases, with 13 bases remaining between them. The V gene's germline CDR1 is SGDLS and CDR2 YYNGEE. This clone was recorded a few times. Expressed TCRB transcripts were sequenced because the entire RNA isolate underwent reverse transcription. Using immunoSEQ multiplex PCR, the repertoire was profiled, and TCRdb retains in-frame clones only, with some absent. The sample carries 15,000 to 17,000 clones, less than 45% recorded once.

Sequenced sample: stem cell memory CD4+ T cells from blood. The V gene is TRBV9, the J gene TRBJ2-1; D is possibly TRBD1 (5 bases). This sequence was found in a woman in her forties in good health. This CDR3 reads CASSVDTIEYNEQFF. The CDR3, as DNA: TGTGCCAGCAGCGTGGACACGATAGAGTACAATGAGCAGTTCTTC. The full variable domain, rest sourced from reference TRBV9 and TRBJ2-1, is DSGVTQTPKHLITATGQRVTLRCSPRSGDLSVYWYQQSLDQGLQFLIQYYNGEERAKGNILERFSAQQFPDLHSELNLSSLELGDSALYFCASSVDTIEYNEQFFGPGTRLTVL.